Shown below are 29 T cell receptor beta chains from a single sample sequenced in a study of shared clonotypes between healthy human individuals. Clones were read by immunoSEQ multiplex PCR, and TCRdb kept only the in-frame ones, dropping some. The repertoire has some 2,000,000 clones, almost 96% of them found once; the top ten carry about 0.13%. Sample: naive CD4+ T cells sorted from blood. Indicated subset: CD45RA+ positively selected. The source is a young man in good health.

This sequence joins TRBV6-5 and TRBJ2-4; D is uncertain. The CDR3 runs to 14 residues. Germline values: CDR1 MNHEY, CDR2 SVGAGI. V was clipped by 8 bases and J by 8 bases, with 19 bases between them. This chain's CDR3 is CASRRTTGVDIQYF. In nucleotides, the CDR3 is TGTGCCAGCCGGCGGACCACCGGCGTAGACATTCAGTACTTC.

The chain has TRBV19 and TRBJ1-5; the D gene is possibly TRBD1 (6 bases). Germline assignment: CDR1 LNHDA and CDR2 SQIVND (reference sequence). The CDR3 spans 13 residues. The V and J ends lost 5 bases and 3 bases respectively, with 8 bases between them. CDR3 nucleotides: TGTGCCAGTAGTGGACAGTTCAATCAGCCCCAGCATTTT. As protein: CASSGQFNQPQHF. Filled out from reference TRBV19 and TRBJ1-5, the complete variable domain reads DGGITQSPKYLFRKEGQNVTLSCEQNLNHDAMYWYRQDPGQGLRLIYYSQIVNDFQKGDIAEGYSVSREKKESFPLTVTSAQKNPTAFYLCASSGQFNQPQHFGDGTRLSIL.

The gene calls are TRBV5-1 and TRBJ2-1; TRBD1 matches 11 bases. The V segment lost 4 bases and the J segment 7 bases; nucleotides outside the gene matches: 10. There are 16 residues in the CDR3. Germline CDR1 and CDR2: SGHRS and YFSETQ. The CDR3: CASSIRTGGDSNEQFF. CDR3 in DNA: TGCGCCAGCAGCATTCGGACAGGGGGCGATTCGAATGAGCAGTTCTTC.

This rearrangement joins TRBV6-1 to TRBJ2-5, with 9 bases matching TRBD2. Germline CDR1 MNHNS, CDR2 SASEGT. The CDR3 length is 18 residues. The V segment lost 0 bases and the J segment 4 bases; nucleotides outside the gene matches: 12. CDR3 DNA: TGTGCCAGCAGTGAAGCGCTGTGGACTAGCGATCCCCGAGAGACCCAGTACTTC. It encodes CASSEALWTSDPRETQYF.

V usage is TRBV6-5 and J usage is TRBJ2-7; TRBD2 matches 13 bases. The CDR3 sequence is 14 residues long. Germline V gives CDR1 MNHEY, CDR2 SVGAGI. V trimming: 4 bases; J trimming: 5 bases; junction bases outside the gene matches: 2. CDR3 amino acids: CASSLLAGGNEQYF. DNA of the CDR3: TGTGCCAGCAGTTTACTAGCGGGAGGGAACGAGCAGTACTTC.

The gene calls are TRBV18 and TRBJ2-5; D uncertain. This CDR3 is 14 amino acids long. Germline CDR1 reads KGHSH; CDR2 reads LQKENI. V shed 2 bases and J shed 5 bases, with 12 bases lying between them. The CDR3 sequence is CASSPNIAGETQYF. In DNA, the CDR3 is TGTGCCAGCTCACCAAACATCGCCGGGGAGACCCAGTACTTC.

The V gene is TRBV10-3, the J gene TRBJ2-5; the D is unclear. The CDR3 spans 13 residues. V lost 4 bases and J lost 5, with 11 bases in between. The germline V gene encodes CDR1 ENHRY and CDR2 SYGVKD. CDR3 in amino acids: CAISGAQVETQYF. DNA of the CDR3: TGTGCCATCAGTGGAGCCCAAGTGGAGACCCAGTACTTC.

The chain uses TRBV6-1 and TRBJ2-7; D perhaps matches TRBD1 (7 bases). This CDR3 comprises 15 residues. CDR1 is MNHNS, CDR2 SASEGT, per germline. The V end lost 5 bases, the J end lost 3 bases, and 17 bases lay between the germline ends. As DNA, the CDR3 is TGTGCCAGCAGTAGCGCGGGGACAGAAGACTACGAGCAGTACTTC. Translation: CASSSAGTEDYEQYF.

In its sample, this clone was seen once. J is TRBJ1-6 and V is TRBV18; D might be TRBD1 (6 bases). Germline V CDR1 and CDR2: KGHSH, LQKENI. The V and J ends lost 5 bases and 0 bases respectively, with 8 bases between them. CDR3 length: 15 amino acids. The CDR3 nucleotides read TGTGCCAGCTCATCAGGGGTCTCCTATAATTCACCCCTCCACTTT. Residues: CASSSGVSYNSPLHF.

The V and J genes are TRBV28 and TRBJ2-7, with D perhaps matching TRBD1 or TRBD2 (5 bases each). In germline, CDR1 is MDHEN, CDR2 SYDVKM. This CDR3 contains 16 residues. Trimming took off 10 bases at V and 6 bases at J, with 28 bases between the two ends. Here the CDR3 DNA reads TGTGCCACCTTCGGCCCTAGGGTCGGGACGTCGGGCGAGCAGTACTTC. This encodes CATFGPRVGTSGEQYF.

With regard to this clone: The sample carries other DNA sequences with the same CDR3. V and J are TRBV5-1 and TRBJ2-3; 12 bases match TRBD2. The junction had 5 bases not matched to a gene; V was cut back by 2 bases and J by 7 bases. The length of the CDR3 is 15 residues. CDR1 and CDR2 (germline): SGHRS, YFSETQ. Written as DNA, the CDR3 is TGCGCCAGCAGCTTAGGGACTAGCGGGCTTAATACGCAGTATTTT. Protein product: CASSLGTSGLNTQYF.

The J gene is TRBJ2-5, the V gene TRBV27, with D uncertain. Germline assignment: CDR1 MNHEY and CDR2 SMNVEV (reference sequence). The CDR3 totals 13 residues. The V and J ends lost 1 base and 3 bases respectively, with 6 bases between them. CDR3 nucleotide sequence: TGTGCCAGCAGTTTATGGCCAGAAGAGACCCAGTACTTC. This codes for CASSLWPEETQYF.

V usage is TRBV10-2 and J usage is TRBJ2-1; no clear D gene. Germline V gives CDR1 WSHSY, CDR2 SAAADI. Trimming took off 2 bases at V and 7 bases at J, with 21 bases between the two ends. The CDR3 loop spans 17 amino acids. This chain's CDR3 is CASSEPGARHSLNEQFF. The CDR3 DNA is TGCGCCAGCAGTGAGCCGGGCGCCCGACATAGTCTAAATGAGCAGTTCTTC.

The CDR3 spells CASSPITGANVLTF. CDR3 bases: TGTGCCAGCTCACCCATAACTGGGGCCAACGTCCTGACTTTC. V is TRBV18 and J is TRBJ2-6; D unresolved. Trimming left V 3 bases short and J 2 bases short, with 5 bases between. Germline V gene data show CDR1 as KGHSH and CDR2 as LQKENI. The CDR3 runs 14 residues.

The chain couples TRBV28 to TRBJ1-1, with D unclear. V shed 2 bases and J shed 2 bases, with 15 bases lying between them. The CDR3 has 16 amino acids. Germline V lookup: CDR1 MDHEN, CDR2 SYDVKM. CDR3 in amino acids: CASSLGFRVGNTEAFF. In DNA form, the CDR3 reads TGTGCCAGCAGTTTAGGGTTTCGGGTGGGAAACACTGAAGCTTTCTTT. Using reference TRBV28 and TRBJ1-1 for the parts outside the CDR3, the full variable domain is DVKVTQSSRYLVKRTGEKVFLECVQDMDHENMFWYRQDPGLGLRLIYFSYDVKMKEKGDIPEGYSVSREKKERFSLILESASTNQTSMYLCASSLGFRVGNTEAFFGQGTRLTVV.

This sequence joins TRBV7-9 and TRBJ2-2, with 7 bases fitting TRBD2. The CDR3 consists of 14 residues. From germline, CDR1 is SEHNR and CDR2 FQNEAQ (reference sequence). Trimming took 10 bases from V and 0 from J; bases not matched to a gene: 5. CDR3 nucleotide sequence: TGTGCCATCCCTCGGGGGGCGAACACCGGGGAGCTGTTTTTT. Its protein is CAIPRGANTGELFF.

The chain employs TRBV18 and TRBJ2-7, with unresolved D. The CDR3 is 17 residues long. Germline V gene sequence: CDR1 KGHSH, CDR2 LQKENI. V was cut by 0 bases and J by 2 bases, with 17 bases left in between. CDR3 sequence (DNA): TGTGCCAGCTCACCACCGGCAGGCATGTACTTCACCTACGAGCAGTACTTC. This gives the protein CASSPPAGMYFTYEQYF.

For the CDR3, the DNA is TGTGCCAGTGGCAGGACAATTGAGGGTAATTCACCCCTCCACTTT. Protein product: CASGRTIEGNSPLHF. The V gene is TRBV19, the J gene TRBJ1-6; TRBD1 might be the D (5 bases). V was pared by 8 bases and J by 6 bases, with 17 bases between. Germline-derived CDR1 and CDR2 are LNHDA and SQIVND (reference sequence). The CDR3 is made up of 15 amino acids.

This clone has just one count. The chain's CDR3 is CASTSRIGEKVLGYEQYF. CDR3 coding DNA: TGTGCCAGCACCTCCAGGATAGGGGAGAAAGTTTTAGGCTACGAGCAGTACTTC. This rearrangement joins TRBV28 to TRBJ2-7; D is possibly TRBD1 or TRBD2 (5 bases each). CDR1 is MDHEN and CDR2 is SYDVKM in the germline V gene. There are 18 residues in the CDR3. V gave up 7 bases and J gave up 3 bases, with 28 bases separating them.

V gene TRBV5-6 combines with J gene TRBJ1-4, with no clear D. CDR1 and CDR2 (germline): SGHDT, YYEEEE. Trimming took 0 bases from V and 5 from J, leaving 11 bases between them. This CDR3 is 15 amino acids long. The CDR3 loop is CASSLGGQANEKLFF. In DNA, the CDR3 is TGTGCCAGCAGCTTGGGGGGTCAGGCGAATGAAAAACTGTTTTTT.

This sequence joins TRBV9 and TRBJ2-7, with no clear D. This CDR3 is built from 13 residues. Trimming left V 4 bases short and J 5 bases short, with 13 bases between. Per the germline V gene, CDR1 is SGDLS and CDR2 is YYNGEE. CDR3 nucleotide sequence: TGTGCCAGCAGCCCACGGAATGGGGACGAGCAGTACTTC. Its protein is CASSPRNGDEQYF.

The chain combines TRBV6-6 with TRBJ2-3; no clear D gene. The V gene lost 4 bases and the J gene lost 5 bases, with 10 bases spanning the gap. This CDR3 is 13 amino acids long. Germline V lookup: CDR1 MNHNY, CDR2 SVGAGI (reference sequence). As DNA, the CDR3 is TGTGCCAGCAGTTTCCCTATTGAAGATACGCAGTATTTT. Translated, it gives CASSFPIEDTQYF.

The chain employs TRBV4-1 and TRBJ1-4, with D possibly being TRBD1 (6 bases). Germline V gene sequence: CDR1 MGHRA, CDR2 YSYEKL. The length of the CDR3 is 18 residues. Trimming stripped 1 base from V and 3 bases from J, with 18 bases between. In nucleotides, the CDR3 is TGCGCCAGCAGCCAAGTATACCATTACAGGGTCTCTAATGAAAAACTGTTTTTT. This translates into CASSQVYHYRVSNEKLFF.

Note on this clone: Other DNA sequences within the sample encode an identical CDR3. The rearrangement uses TRBV11-2 and TRBJ2-7, with 11 bases lining up with TRBD2. The CDR3 length is 14 residues. Germline CDR1 SGHAT, CDR2 FQNNGV. The ends lost 2 bases at V and 4 bases at J; junction bases unmatched: 1. The DNA for the CDR3 is TGTGCCAGCAGCTTAACTAGCGGGAGTTACGAGCAGTACTTC. This gives the protein CASSLTSGSYEQYF. Supplemented by reference TRBV11-2 and TRBJ2-7, the full variable domain reads EAGVAQSPRYKIIEKRQSVAFWCNPISGHATLYWYQQILGQGPKLLIQFQNNGVVDDSQLPKDRFSAERLKGVDSTLKIQPAKLEDSAVYLCASSLTSGSYEQYFGPGTRLTVT.

The chain joins TRBV7-2 to TRBJ1-6; no firm D call. V dropped 1 base and J dropped 4 bases, with 2 bases sitting between them. The V gene's germline CDR1 is SGHTA and CDR2 FQGNSA. The CDR3 consists of 13 residues. CDR3 amino acids: CASSLVYNSPLHF. CDR3 in DNA: TGTGCCAGCAGCTTAGTTTATAATTCACCCCTCCACTTT. Full variable domain (missing parts from reference TRBV7-2 and TRBJ1-6): GAGVSQSPSNKVTEKGKDVELRCDPISGHTALYWYRQSLGQGLEFLIYFQGNSAPDKSGLPSDRFSAERTGGSVSTLTIQRTQQEDSAVYLCASSLVYNSPLHFGNGTRLTVT.

CDR3 bases: TGTGCCAGCAGTGACCATTATACAGGCGAGCAGTACTTC. This translates into CASSDHYTGEQYF. The chain links TRBV25-1 to TRBJ2-7, with D maybe TRBD1 (5 bases). The CDR3 runs 13 residues. Germline CDR1 reads MGHDK; CDR2 reads SYGVNS. V was cut by 3 bases and J by 6 bases, with 12 bases left in between.

The V call is TRBV9, the J call TRBJ2-2, with 7 bases lining up with TRBD2. This CDR3 region has 18 residues. The germline V gene has CDR1 SGDLS and CDR2 YYNGEE. V was clipped by 0 bases and J by 2 bases; unmatched bases: 10. The CDR3 reads CASSVGLGEGPNTGELFF. The CDR3 nucleotides are TGTGCCAGCAGCGTAGGTTTGGGGGAGGGGCCTAACACCGGGGAGCTGTTTTTT.

The chain joins TRBV6-5 to TRBJ2-7, with D possibly matching TRBD2 (5 bases). The CDR3 contains 14 residues. Deletions cut 3 bases from V and 4 bases from J, with 13 bases between. Germline V gene data show CDR1 as MNHEY and CDR2 as SVGAGI. The CDR3 DNA is TGTGCCAGCAGTTATCGGGAAGTCGGGTACGAGCAGTACTTC. It yields the protein CASSYREVGYEQYF.

This sequence joins TRBV2 and TRBJ2-5; D tentatively fits TRBD1 or TRBD2 (5 bases each). CDR3 length: 14 amino acids. Per germline, CDR1 SNHLY and CDR2 FYNNEI. V lost 4 bases and J 1 base, leaving 10 bases between the germline ends. CDR3 nucleotide sequence: TGTGCCAGCAGTGTGATGGGGGTCCAAGAGACCCAGTACTTC. Its translation is CASSVMGVQETQYF.